The T cell receptor beta chain under discussion was sequenced for a study of cytomegalovirus exposure and HLA in healthy donors. Study background: Within an early data release were about 85 million unique TCRs drawn from HLA-typed donors. Study results and caveats: Later, TCR association rates were found to vary by HLA locus, highest for DRB1 and lowest for HLA-C. The likely explanation for a cluster of highly shared sequence variants was sequencing artifact. When analyzed later, a missense DCLRE1C variant was found to be linked to TCR beta V- and J-gene trimming.

On this clone itself: Its antigen is currently unknown.

With 60 Vbeta and 13 Jbeta primers, the PCR was carried out. Clones were sequenced by immunoSEQ multiplex PCR, and TCRdb holds only the in-frame ones, with some missing. This table has more than 130,000 clones, roughly 80% appearing once. Deletions cut 2 bases from V and 4 bases from J, with 9 bases between. CDR1 and CDR2 (germline): SGHNT, YYREEE (reference sequence). The length of the CDR3 is 13 residues. The chain has TRBV5-4 and TRBJ1-2; D remains ambiguous. The sequence derives from a man aged 35-49 years in good health and CMV-seropositive. Sequenced: PBMCs. CDR3 nucleotides: TGTGCCAGCAGCTTATACAGTTTCTATGGCTACACCTTC. Translating gives CASSLYSFYGYTF.